A selection of T cell receptor beta chains follows, all from one sample in a study of spatial heterogeneity in lung cancer. TCRdb independently ran MiXCR on the 5' RACE reads; one entry per CDR3 protein. The repertoire holds 50,000 or so distinct CDR3 sequences, with 7.5% to 9% as singletons. This material consisted of PBMCs, taken at surgery. These receptors were taken from a female donor with early-stage non-small cell lung cancer. The CDR3 runs from the conserved cysteine through the conserved F or W.

v_gene,j_gene,CDR3aa
TRBV5-1,TRBJ1-5,CASSLGGGGGSPQHF
TRBV28,TRBJ2-7,CASTPGGYEQYF
TRBV7-2,TRBJ2-5,CASSPDVAGWETQYF
TRBV19,TRBJ2-2,CATWGLGTGMAGELFF
TRBV5-1,TRBJ2-2,CASSFNARLGKNTGELFF
TRBV20-1,TRBJ2-1,CSAPSFPTYNEQFF
TRBV5-1,TRBJ2-7,CASSSGLGGYEQYF
TRBV5-4,TRBJ1-3,CASSLEGSSGNTIYF
TRBV9,TRBJ1-2,CASSVSDDYGYTF
TRBV2,TRBJ2-1,CASRKTSGALYNEQFF
TRBV7-9,TRBJ2-3,CASSSRGVQDTQYF
TRBV11-2,TRBJ1-2,CASSLDGYGYTF
TRBV5-6,TRBJ2-5,CASSRQQETQYF
TRBV30,TRBJ2-3,CAWSVSSGVSDTQYF
TRBV18,TRBJ2-3,CASSPLADTQYF
TRBV1,TRBJ2-1,CTSSQGLHNEQFF
TRBV12-3/TRBV12-4,TRBJ1-1,CASSWRGRGAFF
TRBV4-1,TRBJ2-1,CASSQERGPRVFF
TRBV6-5,TRBJ2-7,CASRLRQGKGEQYF
TRBV4-3,TRBJ1-4,CASRRGGATNEKLFF
TRBV20-1,TRBJ1-1,CSQLGITGGRTEAFF
TRBV20-1,TRBJ2-3,CSLAGGYTDTQYF
TRBV4-3,TRBJ1-5,CASSQDVADRGRRKPQHF
TRBV9,TRBJ2-1,CASSPEIAGANNEQFF
TRBV13,TRBJ1-2,CASSFQGSYGYTF
TRBV2,TRBJ2-1,CASSKSGGTYNEQFF
TRBV19,TRBJ1-1,CASRQGATEAFF
TRBV27,TRBJ2-4,CASSSRFGIQYF
TRBV6-1,TRBJ2-2,CASSEYLSGELFF
TRBV4-2,TRBJ2-7,CASSRAGVAYEQYF
TRBV12-3/TRBV12-4,TRBJ2-5,CASSTDRGYQETQYF
TRBV12-3/TRBV12-4,TRBJ2-7,CASSDVPGVSYEQYF
TRBV29-1,TRBJ2-7,CSVGEGQGAYEQYF
TRBV6-4,TRBJ2-3,CASSELAGGPADTQYF
TRBV11-2,TRBJ2-3,CASSRLGTRGDTQYF
TRBV11-2,TRBJ1-6,CASSLAGLYRGSSPLHF